This T cell receptor beta chain was found in a study of T cell responses to AZD1222 COVID-19 vaccine. Sequenced by immunoSEQ multiplex PCR; TCRdb stores in-frame clones only, minus some. The table lists about 120,000 clones, approximately 88% of them singletons. V was clipped by 1 base and J by 0 bases, with 8 bases between them. CDR3 length: 15 residues. CDR1 and CDR2 (germline): LNHNV, YYDKDF (reference sequence). The chain combines TRBV15 with TRBJ2-3; no firm D call. The sequence was collected from an adult in good health. This sample comprised peripheral blood, obtained on day 0 of AZD1222 vaccination. CDR3 loop: CATSRAPKSTDTQYF. The CDR3 bases are TGTGCCACCAGCAGAGCCCCCAAAAGCACAGATACGCAGTATTTT.